The 24 T cell receptor beta chains below all came from one sample that was sequenced in a study of graft-versus-host responses after intestinal transplantation. Data came from immunoSEQ multiplex PCR; TCRdb stores just in-frame clones and leaves some out. This sample has 100,000 or so clones; over 75% occur once, and the top ten carry about 0.93%. No antigen is known for these receptors. Specimen: unstimulated CD4+ T cells sorted from spleen or lymph node cells, collected before transplant. The receptors shown here come from a human donor who was the organ donor for an intestinal transplant.

This clone was seen a handful of times. The chain is built from TRBV30 and TRBJ2-1, with a weak D call TRBD2 (6 bases). In germline, CDR1 is GTSNPN, CDR2 SVGIG (reference sequence). V shed 5 bases and J shed 5 bases, with 7 bases lying between them. CDR3 length: 11 residues. The CDR3 coding sequence is TGTGCCTGGGGCGGGAACAATGAGCAGTTCTTC. Translation gives CAWGGNNEQFF.

The V and J genes are TRBV25-1 and TRBJ1-1, with 7 bases aligning to TRBD1. The CDR3 runs to 14 residues. Germline-derived CDR1 and CDR2 are MGHDK and SYGVNS. J gave up 1 base and V 5 bases, and 4 bases lay outside the gene matches. As DNA, the CDR3 is TGTGCCAGCAGTTGGGGGACAGCGAACACTGAAGCTTTCTTT. It codes for CASSWGTANTEAFF. The variable domain in full, completed from reference TRBV25-1 and TRBJ1-1, reads EADIYQTPRYLVIGTGKKITLECSQTMGHDKMYWYQQDPGMELHLIHYSYGVNSTEKGDLSSESTVSRIRTEHFPLTLESARPSHTSQYLCASSWGTANTEAFFGQGTRLTVV.

The gene calls are TRBV15 and TRBJ2-3, with 7 positions matching TRBD2. Looked up from germline, CDR1 is LNHNV and CDR2 is YYDKDF (reference sequence). This CDR3 has 16 residues. Trimming took 4 bases from V and 3 from J; bases not matched to a gene: 10. For the CDR3, the DNA is TGTGCCACCAGCACGGGGAGGGACCGGGGGACAGATACGCAGTATTTT. The encoded protein is CATSTGRDRGTDTQYF.

This rearrangement joins TRBV6-6 to TRBJ2-5; D perhaps matches TRBD1 (6 bases). V gave up 2 bases and J gave up 4 bases, with 11 bases separating them. The CDR3 loop spans 14 amino acids. Per the germline V gene, CDR1 is MNHNY and CDR2 is SVGAGI (reference sequence). The CDR3 DNA sequence: TGTGCCAGCAGTTACAGGGGGTCGGCAGAGACCCAGTACTTC. This sequence encodes CASSYRGSAETQYF.

The sample holds a few counts of this clone. J is TRBJ1-2 and V is TRBV2; possible D gene TRBD1, 6 bases. This CDR3 comprises 14 residues. CDR1 is SNHLY and CDR2 is FYNNEI in the germline V gene. Trimming took 4 bases from V and 4 from J, leaving 13 bases between them. CDR3 bases: TGTGCCAGCAGTGTAACTGGAGGGGGCTATGGCTACACCTTC. Translating it yields CASSVTGGGYGYTF. Looking up the rest from reference TRBV2 and TRBJ1-2 gives the full variable domain: EPEVTQTPSHQVTQMGQEVILRCVPISNHLYFYWYRQILGQKVEFLVSFYNNEISEKSEIFDDQFSVERPDGSNFTLKIRSTKLEDSAMYFCASSVTGGGYGYTFGSGTRLTVV.

This chain uses TRBV12-5 with TRBJ2-7; TRBD1 agrees at 11 bases. The CDR3 is 16 residues long. The V and J ends lost 4 bases and 7 bases, in that order; junction bases with no gene match: 12. Germline V gene sequence: CDR1 LGHNT, CDR2 FRNRAP. CDR3 nucleotides: TGTGCTAGTGGTTGGGACAGGGGGGACAGGGTTTGGGAGCAGTACTTC. The encoded protein is CASGWDRGDRVWEQYF.

This clone was observed a few times. The chain uses TRBV6-6 and TRBJ1-6; D gene unclear. Trimming cost V 6 bases and J 9 bases, with 15 bases left between them. The CDR3 is 14 residues long. The V gene's germline CDR1 is MNHNY and CDR2 SVGAGI (reference sequence). CDR3 in DNA: TGTGCCAGCAGCCCTGTCGAGAGGACTTCACCCCTCCACTTT. Translated, it gives CASSPVERTSPLHF.

The gene calls are TRBV9 and TRBJ2-7, with D uncertain. V was pared by 0 bases and J by 7 bases, with 14 bases between. The CDR3 loop spans 14 amino acids. Germline V CDR1 and CDR2: SGDLS, YYNGEE. The CDR3 protein is CASSVEPQAAEQYF. In DNA, the CDR3 is TGTGCCAGCAGCGTAGAACCCCAGGCAGCGGAGCAGTACTTC.

This chain uses TRBV9 with TRBJ1-1; no clear D gene. The V and J ends lost 0 bases and 4 bases respectively, with 10 bases between them. This CDR3 comprises 14 residues. Looked up from germline, CDR1 is SGDLS and CDR2 is YYNGEE. The CDR3 loop is CASSVAPQSTEAFF. CDR3 nucleotide sequence: TGTGCCAGCAGCGTAGCCCCCCAGAGCACTGAAGCTTTCTTT.

V gene TRBV28 combines with J gene TRBJ1-5; perhaps TRBD1 as D (5 bases). Trimming stripped 6 bases from V and 3 bases from J, with 15 bases between. Germline assignment: CDR1 MDHEN and CDR2 SYDVKM. The CDR3 totals 15 residues. The CDR3 nucleotides are TGTGCCAGCAGATCCCTAGGGGCCAACAATCAGCCCCAGCATTTT. As protein: CASRSLGANNQPQHF.

The CDR3, as DNA: TGTGCCAGCAGTGAGAACAGCCTGATCCAAGAGACCCAGTACTTC. It is translated as CASSENSLIQETQYF. The chain employs TRBV2 and TRBJ2-5; D unresolved. Germline CDR1 and CDR2: SNHLY and FYNNEI. The V and J ends lost 3 bases and 1 base respectively, with 12 bases between them. The CDR3 totals 15 residues.

The chain combines TRBV20-1 with TRBJ2-2; D unclear. The CDR3 has 11 amino acids. In germline, CDR1 is DFQATT, CDR2 SNEGSKA (reference sequence). Trimming removed 5 bases from V and 6 bases from J, with 7 bases in between. The CDR3 DNA is TGCAGTGCTGAGAGAGCCGGGGAGCTGTTTTTT. Translated: CSAERAGELFF.

The gene calls are TRBV4-1 and TRBJ2-2; TRBD2 aligns across 12 bases. J lost 7 bases, V lost 0 bases, and 6 bases had no gene match. This CDR3 is built from 17 residues. Germline-derived CDR1 and CDR2 are MGHRA and YSYEKL. CDR3 region: CASSQEPSGGASGELFF. The CDR3 DNA follows: TGCGCCAGCAGCCAAGAGCCTAGCGGGGGGGCAAGCGGGGAGCTGTTTTTT.

This clone was found a few times. This chain connects TRBV7-2 to TRBJ1-2, with D maybe TRBD1 (6 bases). Deletions cut 8 bases from V and 4 bases from J, with 14 bases between. This CDR3 contains 13 residues. Germline values: CDR1 SGHTA, CDR2 FQGNSA. The CDR3 protein is CASSTGSSYGYTF. In DNA, the CDR3 is TGTGCCAGCTCGACAGGTTCGTCCTATGGCTACACCTTC.

The rearrangement links TRBV27 to TRBJ1-1; D is ambiguous. Germline lookup yields CDR1 MNHEY and CDR2 SMNVEV (reference sequence). V was trimmed by 0 bases and J by 6 bases, leaving 11 bases between them. The CDR3 consists of 14 residues. The CDR3 nucleotides are TGTGCCAGCAGTTTATCATTGACGGGCTCTGAAGCTTTCTTT. Encoded protein: CASSLSLTGSEAFF.

V and J are TRBV19 and TRBJ1-5, with 7 bases identical to TRBD1. Germline V gene lookup returns CDR1 LNHDA and CDR2 SQIVND (reference sequence). Trimming cost V 2 bases and J 6 bases; bases outside gene matches: 7. The CDR3 spans 15 residues. The CDR3 is CASSINRQGGQPQHF. In DNA form, the CDR3 reads TGTGCCAGTAGTATAAATCGGCAGGGGGGTCAGCCCCAGCATTTT.

This chain connects TRBV4-1 to TRBJ1-1, with D possibly TRBD1 on 6 matching bases. CDR1 and CDR2 from the germline V gene are MGHRA and YSYEKL. This CDR3 has 18 amino acids. V was pared by 1 base and J by 0 bases, with 18 bases between. DNA for the CDR3: TGCGCCAGCAGCCAAGCACGGACAGTTGTGCGCGTGAACACTGAAGCTTTCTTT. It is translated as CASSQARTVVRVNTEAFF.

The V gene is TRBV5-4, the J gene TRBJ2-1; D gene unclear. Deletions cut 0 bases from V and 9 bases from J, with 10 bases between. Germline CDR1 reads SGHNT; CDR2 reads YYREEE (reference sequence). There are 13 residues in the CDR3. The CDR3 nucleotides are TGTGCCAGCAGCTTGGGGATAGTAGCTGAGCAGTTCTTC. Encoded protein: CASSLGIVAEQFF.

V gene TRBV18 combines with J gene TRBJ2-3, with D hard to call. CDR1 is KGHSH, CDR2 LQKENI, per germline. This CDR3 region has 12 residues. Trimming took 3 bases from V and 5 from J, leaving 6 bases between them. The CDR3 loop is CASSPLEDTQYF. The CDR3 DNA follows: TGTGCCAGCTCACCGCTTGAAGATACGCAGTATTTT.

CDR3 DNA: TGTGCCTGGAGTGTACGGGGGCGCGGGTCAGGGTACTTC. Protein: CAWSVRGRGSGYF. V is TRBV30 and J is TRBJ2-5; TRBD1 or TRBD2 may be the D gene (6 bases each). V dropped 0 bases and J dropped 13 bases, with 18 bases sitting between them. The CDR3 spans 13 residues. Germline V lookup: CDR1 GTSNPN, CDR2 SVGIG (reference sequence).

The rearrangement uses TRBV5-1 and TRBJ2-7, with unresolved D. The length of the CDR3 is 12 residues. The V gene lost 1 base and the J gene lost 4 bases, with 6 bases spanning the gap. Germline lookup yields CDR1 SGHRS and CDR2 YFSETQ. CDR3 protein: CASSLPPYEQYF. CDR3 DNA: TGCGCCAGCAGCTTGCCTCCTTACGAGCAGTACTTC.

This sequence joins TRBV5-1 and TRBJ1-6; D possibly corresponds to TRBD1 (6 bases). The germline V gene encodes CDR1 SGHRS and CDR2 YFSETQ. V lost 3 bases, J lost 0 bases, and 10 bases lay in between. The CDR3 is 16 amino acids. The CDR3 region is CASSYGQSSYNSPLHF. The CDR3, as DNA: TGCGCCAGCAGCTACGGACAGAGCTCCTATAATTCACCCCTCCACTTT.

This clone was seen a handful of times. The sample holds other DNA sequences that translate to the same CDR3. The rearrangement joins TRBV28 to TRBJ1-1, with D maybe TRBD1 (6 bases). CDR3 length: 14 residues. Germline lookup yields CDR1 MDHEN and CDR2 SYDVKM. V was cut by 3 bases and J by 2 bases, with 10 bases left in between. The CDR3 region has the DNA TGTGCCAGCAGTTTCGGGGGGCAAAACACTGAAGCTTTCTTT. It translates to CASSFGGQNTEAFF.

The gene calls are TRBV5-8 and TRBJ1-5, with D unclear. V dropped 9 bases and J dropped 0 bases, with 22 bases sitting between them. The CDR3 extends over 17 amino acids. Germline-derived CDR1 and CDR2 are SGHTS and YDEGEE. This CDR3 is CATTDAPSRYSNQPQHF. DNA of the CDR3: TGTGCCACTACCGACGCACCCTCCCGGTATAGCAATCAGCCCCAGCATTTT.